This paragraph reports one T cell receptor (beta chain). What it binds is not known. This entry belongs to a study of cytomegalovirus exposure and HLA in healthy donors. Study-wide results and limits: Rarity marked most TCR sequences, yet some public TCRs occurred in many donors. Most TCR beta V segments were productive about 87% or about 30% of the time in an earlier analysis. Presence/absence analyses assumed roughly uniform sequencing depth across donors, which may not hold.

The CDR3 consists of 17 residues. Germline-derived CDR1 and CDR2 are MDHEN and SYDVKM. The PCR was carried out with 60 Vbeta primers and 13 Jbeta primers. Sequencing used immunoSEQ multiplex PCR; TCRdb keeps in-frame clones, though not all of them. The sample carries about 95,000 clones, less than 80% recorded once. This TCR was sampled from a woman between 40 and 50 years old in good health and CMV-seropositive. Sequencing was performed on PBMCs. This rearrangement joins TRBV28 to TRBJ2-5, with 12 bases lining up with TRBD2. The end of the DNA aligns better with TRBJ2-7, so the J call may be wrong. The CDR3 region is CASMAPRLAGDLYEQYF. Here the CDR3 DNA reads TGTGCCAGCATGGCCCCCCGACTAGCGGGAGACCTCTACGAGCAGTACTTC.